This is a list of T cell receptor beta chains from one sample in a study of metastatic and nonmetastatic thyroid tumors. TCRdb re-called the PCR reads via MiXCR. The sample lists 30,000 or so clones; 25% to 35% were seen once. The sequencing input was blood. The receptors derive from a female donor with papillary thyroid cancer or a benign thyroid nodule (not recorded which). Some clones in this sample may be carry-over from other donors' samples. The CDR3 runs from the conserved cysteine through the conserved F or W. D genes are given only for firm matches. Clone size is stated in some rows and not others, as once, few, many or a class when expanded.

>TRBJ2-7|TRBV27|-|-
TGTGCCAGCGGCTTACAGGGTTACGAGCATTACTTC
CASGLQGYEHYF
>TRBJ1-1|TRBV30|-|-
TGTTCCTCGAGTGTCCCGACAGTTTCGAACACTGAAGCTTTCTTT
CSSSVPTVSNTEAFF
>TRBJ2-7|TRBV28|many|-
TGTGCCAGCAGTTTGGCAGGGAACGAGCAGTACTTC
CASSLAGNEQYF
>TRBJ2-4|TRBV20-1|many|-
TGCAGTGCTAGAGATCCAAGGGTCGACATTCAGTACTTC
CSARDPRVDIQYF
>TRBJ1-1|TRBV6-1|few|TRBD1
TGTGCCAGCATGGGGACAGGACAGGGGGGCACTGAAGCTTTCTTT
CASMGTGQGGTEAFF
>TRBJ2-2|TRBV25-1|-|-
TGTGCCATCTGTGAATTTCAGGATACCGGGGAGCTGTTTTTT
CAICEFQDTGELFF
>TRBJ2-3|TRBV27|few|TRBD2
TGTGCCAGCGGTTTAACTAGCGGTAGCACAGATACGCAGTATTTT
CASGLTSGSTDTQYF
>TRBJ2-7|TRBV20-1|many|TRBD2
TGCAGTGCCCCTAACACTAGCGGGAGTTCCTACGAGCAGTACTTC
CSAPNTSGSSYEQYF
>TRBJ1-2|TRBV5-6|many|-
TGTGCCAGCAGCAGACAGGATACTAACTATGGCTACACCTTC
CASSRQDTNYGYTF
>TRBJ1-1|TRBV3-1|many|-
TGTGCCAGCAGCCCTTCGACAAAGTCAGAAGCTTTCTTT
CASSPSTKSEAFF
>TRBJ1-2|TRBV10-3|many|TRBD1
TGTGCCATAAGTGCCCGGGGGACAGGGGATGGCTACACCTTC
CAISARGTGDGYTF
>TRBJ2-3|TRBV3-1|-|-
TGTGCCAGAAGCCAAGTTACAAGACGCACAGATACGCAGTATTTT
CARSQVTRRTDTQYF
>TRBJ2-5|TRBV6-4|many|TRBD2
TGTGCCACCGAGACTAGCGGGGGGCAAGAGACCCAGTACTTC
CATETSGGQETQYF
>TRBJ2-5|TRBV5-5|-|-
TGTGCCAGCAGCTCCGGGCAGGACGAGACCCAGTACTTC
CASSSGQDETQYF
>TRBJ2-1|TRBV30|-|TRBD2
TGTGCCTGGAGTGGGGCTAGCGGGGTATACAATGAGCAGTTCTTC
CAWSGASGVYNEQFF
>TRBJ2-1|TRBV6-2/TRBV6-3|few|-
TGTGCCAGCAGTTACGAGGATTACAATGAGCAGTTCTTC
CASSYEDYNEQFF
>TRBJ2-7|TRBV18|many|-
TGTGCCAGCTCACCCGGGACCCGTTGGGGATACGAGCAGTACTTC
CASSPGTRWGYEQYF
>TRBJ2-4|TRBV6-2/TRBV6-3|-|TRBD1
TGTGCCAGCAGTTCCGGGACAGGCCTGAAAAACATTCCGGACTTC
CASSSGTGLKNIPDF